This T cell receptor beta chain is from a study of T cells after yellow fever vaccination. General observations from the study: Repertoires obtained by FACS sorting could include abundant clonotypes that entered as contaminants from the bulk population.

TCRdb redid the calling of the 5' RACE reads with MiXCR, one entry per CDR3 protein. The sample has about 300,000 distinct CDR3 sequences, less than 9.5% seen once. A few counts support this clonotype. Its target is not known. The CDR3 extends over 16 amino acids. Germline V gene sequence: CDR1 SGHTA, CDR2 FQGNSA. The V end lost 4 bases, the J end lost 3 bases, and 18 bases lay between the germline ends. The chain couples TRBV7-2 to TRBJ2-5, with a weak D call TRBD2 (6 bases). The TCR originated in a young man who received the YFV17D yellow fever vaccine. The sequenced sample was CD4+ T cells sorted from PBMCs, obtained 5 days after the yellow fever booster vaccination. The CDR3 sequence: CASSYTGGGQEETQYF. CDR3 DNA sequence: TGTGCCAGCAGCTACACCGGGGGAGGTCAGGAAGAGACCCAGTACTTC.